This TCR beta chain was observed in a study of PD-L1 blockade in urothelial cancer (dated by TCRdb to between 2016 and 2019). A note on the overall study: Therapy was started in the mid-2010s for all patients, and atezolizumab 1,200 mg was administered intravenously every 3 weeks. About 90% of the roughly 29 patients were males with bladder-origin urothelial cancer, and 18 of 29 reported a prior smoking history. Whole exome sequencing and RNA sequencing of pretreatment tumors were performed alongside TCR sequencing in the same patients. The study, an exploratory multi-omic analysis, examined somatic, immune and clinical correlates of response to PD-L1 blockade with atezolizumab in urothelial cancer. Blood samples gave median yields of approximately 130,000 T cells and approximately 80,000 unique TCRs, along with a median clonality of around 0.075. Durable clinical benefit was achieved by nine patients but not by the remaining 20. Pretreatment blood TCR-seq was available for about 30 patients, at least one posttreatment blood collection was obtained for approximately 25 patients, and tumor TCR-seq was available for approximately 25 patients. Pretreatment tumor samples and matched peripheral blood, collected serially before and after atezolizumab treatment, underwent TCR sequencing. Patients had an ECOG performance status of 0 or 1 and had received between 0 and 3 prior chemotherapy regimens. Blood samples were analyzed at 3 weeks after treatment start (second dose) and at 6 weeks after treatment start. Progression-free survival longer than 6 months counted as durable clinical benefit, and TCR features were additionally tested against both progression-free and overall survival. Results and caveats for the whole study, not just this receptor: A pretreatment peripheral blood TCR clonality below the median was linked to improved progression-free and overall survival. Among patients with durable benefit, tumor-associated TCR clones showed greater expansion in peripheral blood 3 weeks after treatment started (n ≈ 21, p = 0.022). Small sample size (n of about 30) and many exploratory analyses mean the results are intended to be hypothesis-generating.

Regarding this clone: Its recognized antigen is unknown. No much larger clone exists at a distance of one base, and base qualities are not known.

Interpreted using the paper, the time point label stands for: peripheral blood 6 weeks after treatment start. The cohort comprised 25 to 30 patients with locally advanced or metastatic urothelial carcinoma treated at Memorial Sloan Kettering on a trial protocol. Peripheral blood mononuclear cells were collected pretreatment and during treatment, with between 1 and 8 total time points per patient. The Qiagen DNeasy Blood extraction kit was used to purify genomic DNA from total PBMCs and from tumor samples. Collected pretreatment and during treatment, PBMCs were isolated and stored as previously described. Synthetic TCR analog templates were spiked into each PCR so that absolute template abundance could be estimated from read counts. The immunoSEQ assay used bias-controlled V and J gene primers to amplify TCRbeta CDR3 regions from genomic DNA. Sequencing of rearranged TCRbeta segments was performed at approximately 20X coverage. In the paper's pipeline: Clustering was used to correct sequencing errors, and CDR3s were annotated against IMGT so that V, D and J genes could be assigned. Out-of-frame and stop-codon sequences were excluded, and only productive TCRbeta rearrangements were used in downstream analyses. Clonality was calculated as one minus the Shannon entropy normalized by the log of the number of unique productive sequences. Clones differing between time points or between blood and tumor were identified by Fisher's exact test with Benjamini-Hochberg correction at adjusted p below 0.01. TCRdb obtained this table from immuneACCESS and retained in-frame rearrangements with V and J assigned. These tables miss some clones; where compared with another copy, unresolved V genes account for less than half of the shortfall, and the remainder is unexplained. From that table come the V and J calls and clone size; the DNA was used to work out D and trimming. This sample holds about 91,000 clones; roughly 80% were observed only once. The ten biggest clones cover 8.4% of the sample.

From the cysteine through the phenylalanine, the CDR3 covers 17 amino acids. Only the CDR3 part of the read is kept: 51 bases, read in frame from the first base. V was cut back by 0 bases and J by 3 bases, leaving a gap of 19 bases between them. The germline V gene gives CDR1 as SGDLS and CDR2 as YYNGEE. Sample: PBMCs, taken around atezolizumab (anti-PD-L1) treatment. The sequence joins TRBV9 to TRBJ2-7, and TRBD2 may be the D gene, going by 6 matching bases. The sequence was collected from a man between 65 and 79 years old with urothelial cancer. The DNA sequence is TGTGCCAGCAGCGTAGCCCCCGGTAGTGGAGGGAACTACGAGCAGTACTTC. Its protein product is CASSVAPGSGGNYEQYF.